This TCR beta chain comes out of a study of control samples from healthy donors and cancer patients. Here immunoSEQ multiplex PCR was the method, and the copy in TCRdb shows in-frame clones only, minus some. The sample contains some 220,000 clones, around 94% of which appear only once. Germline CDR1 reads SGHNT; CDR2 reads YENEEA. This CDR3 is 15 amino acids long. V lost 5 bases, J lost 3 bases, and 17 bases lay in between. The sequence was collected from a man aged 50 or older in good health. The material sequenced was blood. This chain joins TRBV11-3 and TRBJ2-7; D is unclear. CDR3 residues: CASSAILRLDYEQYV. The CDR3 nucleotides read TGTGCCAGCAGCGCTATTCTTCGGTTAGACTACGAGCAGTACGTC.